Sequencing of this T cell receptor (beta chain) was carried out in a study of shared clonotypes between healthy human individuals. Study information: The study enrolled a couple of women and three men aged 18 to 49. Study-level results: The sharing of 5% to 5.5% of naive CD4 clonotypes was seen across several donors.

CDR1 and CDR2 (germline): ENHRY, SYGVKD. With 10 bases removed from V and 6 bases from J, the gap between germline ends came to 12 bases. The CDR3 spans 12 residues. Points on this clone: The target antigen is unknown.

Every contributor of samples was a Caucasian grown-up residing in Nashville, Tennessee. Sequencing used immunoSEQ multiplex PCR; TCRdb keeps in-frame clones, though not all of them. The table records about 2.4 million clones, approximately 94% of them present only once. The chain is built from TRBV10-3 and TRBJ1-4; D gene uncertain. This clonotype originated in a man aged 18 to 35 in good health. The source material was naive CD4+ T cells sorted from blood. As for subset: CD45RA+ positively selected. In DNA form, the CDR3 reads TGTGCCACCCAAGACGGCGATGAAAAACTGTTTTTT. Translated, it gives CATQDGDEKLFF.